The T cell receptor beta chain described here comes from a study of identifying expanded T cells in peripheral blood. From germline, CDR1 is MGHRA and CDR2 YSYEKL. This CDR3 contains 13 residues. Trimming stripped 1 base from V and 3 bases from J, with 7 bases between. Healthy donors had no documented immune events, such as infections, while sampled. Assay used: immunoSEQ multiplex PCR; TCRdb lists only in-frame clones, some missing. In the table there are 85,000 to 90,000 clones, approximately 83% of which are singletons. Study-wide results and caveats: About 1.3 clones differed between technical replicates, versus 16.4 and 19 over time. Variance in clone template counts between approximately two-week samples significantly increased with total template count across all healthy donors.

For this clone: Its target is not known.

Sequenced material: blood. This TCR was sampled from a person between 18 and 75 years old in good health. The V call is TRBV4-1, the J call TRBJ2-7; D remains unclear. CDR3 sequence: CASSQAYYYEQYF. In DNA form, the CDR3 reads TGCGCCAGCAGCCAAGCGTACTACTACGAGCAGTACTTC.